These 11 T cell receptor beta chains were sequenced from one sample in a study of blood T cell repertoires in COVID-19. Sequencing used immunoSEQ multiplex PCR; TCRdb keeps in-frame clones, though not all of them. The sample carries under 250,000 clones, around four fifths recorded once. Sequencing was done on a sample of peripheral blood. The source is a woman between 65 and 79 years old with acute or convalescent COVID-19.

The chain uses TRBV6-6 and TRBJ1-1; D is uncertain. This CDR3 is 11 amino acids long. V was shortened by 8 bases and J by 6 bases, with 10 bases between the two germline ends. Germline V lookup: CDR1 MNHNY, CDR2 SVGAGI (reference sequence). CDR3 sequence reads: CASLRGAEAFF. CDR3 nucleotide sequence: TGTGCCAGCCTCCGAGGCGCTGAAGCTTTCTTT.

The V call is TRBV4-2, the J call TRBJ1-4; no clear D. This CDR3 spans 15 amino acids. Between the trimmed V and J ends, which lost 0 bases and 8 bases, there was a span of 13 bases. In germline, CDR1 is LGHNA, CDR2 YNFKEQ. The CDR3 protein is CASSQDLIAFEKLFF. CDR3 bases: TGTGCCAGCAGCCAAGATCTAATCGCCTTCGAAAAACTGTTTTTT.

This clone was seen only a few times. This chain uses TRBV7-9 with TRBJ2-2; TRBD1 matches 7 bases. With 1 base clipped from V and 6 bases from J, the junction kept 2 bases outside the gene matches. Germline V gives CDR1 SEHNR, CDR2 FQNEAQ (reference sequence). The CDR3 covers 14 residues. CDR3 loop: CASSLVGGAGELFF. As DNA, the CDR3 is TGTGCCAGCAGCTTAGTAGGGGGCGCCGGGGAGCTGTTTTTT.

Here the CDR3 reads CASSPSTGPGNTIYF. DNA of the CDR3: TGTGCCAGCTCACCCTCGACAGGTCCTGGAAACACCATATATTTT. V and J are TRBV18 and TRBJ1-3, with D possibly TRBD1 on 6 matching bases. The CDR3 consists of 15 residues. Trimming took off 3 bases at V and 2 bases at J, with 11 bases between the two ends. Per germline, CDR1 KGHSH and CDR2 LQKENI.

The chain is built from TRBV5-1 and TRBJ2-3, with 8 bases aligning to TRBD1. CDR1 SGHRS and CDR2 YFSETQ come from the germline V gene. The CDR3 has 16 residues. The junction had 6 bases not matched to a gene; V was cut back by 0 bases and J by 3 bases. The CDR3 bases are TGCGCCAGCAGCTTGGAGGACAGGGCGGGGACAGATACGCAGTATTTT. Amino acids: CASSLEDRAGTDTQYF.

V gene TRBV6-4 combines with J gene TRBJ2-6; TRBD1 matches 7 bases. The trim removed 4 bases at V and 2 bases at J, leaving 5 bases unmatched. CDR1 and CDR2 from the germline V gene are MRHNA and SNTAGT. The length of the CDR3 is 16 residues. DNA of the CDR3: TGTGCCAGCAGTGTCGACAGGGCGGCTGGGGCCAACGTCCTGACTTTC. This codes for CASSVDRAAGANVLTF.

The chain carries TRBV29-1 and TRBJ2-4, with a tentative D call TRBD1 (5 bases). Between the trimmed V and J ends, which lost 2 bases and 1 base, there was a span of 12 bases. Per the germline V gene, CDR1 is SQVTM and CDR2 is ANQGSEA. The CDR3 contains 15 residues. The CDR3 DNA follows: TGCAGCGTTGAAAAACAGGAGAAGGCCAAAAACATTCAGTACTTC. This translates into CSVEKQEKAKNIQYF.

This clone was counted between two and nine times. V usage is TRBV5-4 and J usage is TRBJ1-6; weak D call: TRBD1 (5 bases). The CDR3 is made up of 15 amino acids. Trimming took 4 bases from V and 5 from J, leaving 13 bases between them. The germline V gene has CDR1 SGHNT and CDR2 YYREEE (reference sequence). CDR3: CASSSPGLNNSPLHF. CDR3 bases: TGTGCCAGCAGCAGTCCGGGACTCAATAATTCACCCCTCCACTTT. Full variable domain (rest looked up from reference TRBV5-4 and TRBJ1-6): ETGVTQSPTHLIKTRGQQVTLRCSSQSGHNTVSWYQQALGQGPQFIFQYYREEENGRGNFPPRFSGLQFPNYSSELNVNALELDDSALYLCASSSPGLNNSPLHFGNGTRLTVT.

The V gene is TRBV5-6, the J gene TRBJ1-5, with 7 bases identical to TRBD1. The J segment lost 4 bases and the V segment lost 4 bases, leaving 5 bases of the junction unmatched. The CDR3 spans 14 residues. Germline loops: CDR1 SGHDT, CDR2 YYEEEE. This CDR3 reads CASSRDSLNQPQHF. In nucleotides, the CDR3 is TGTGCCAGCAGCCGGGACAGTTTGAATCAGCCCCAGCATTTT.

V gene TRBV6-5 combines with J gene TRBJ1-2, with D possibly matching TRBD1 (6 bases). V lost 0 bases and J 1 base, leaving 12 bases between the germline ends. The CDR3 loop spans 16 amino acids. Germline V gene data show CDR1 as MNHEY and CDR2 as SVGAGI. The CDR3 sequence is CASSYSMSDSNYGYTF. CDR3 sequence (DNA): TGTGCCAGCAGTTACTCTATGTCGGACAGTAACTATGGCTACACCTTC.

In this sample, this clone turned up once. The chain has TRBV11-2 and TRBJ2-7, with D perhaps matching TRBD1 (6 bases). Germline V lookup: CDR1 SGHAT, CDR2 FQNNGV. With 2 bases removed from V and 0 bases from J, the gap between germline ends came to 20 bases. The CDR3 length is 18 residues. The CDR3 nucleotides read TGTGCCAGCAGCTTATTCCGTGCCGCCAGAGGGGGCTCCTACGAGCAGTACTTC. Residues: CASSLFRAARGGSYEQYF. Variable domain in full (rest from reference TRBV11-2 and TRBJ2-7): EAGVAQSPRYKIIEKRQSVAFWCNPISGHATLYWYQQILGQGPKLLIQFQNNGVVDDSQLPKDRFSAERLKGVDSTLKIQPAKLEDSAVYLCASSLFRAARGGSYEQYFGPGTRLTVT.